This T cell receptor beta chain is from a study of blood T cell repertoires in COVID-19 (dated by TCRdb to the early 2020s). Study-level background: Collaborator samples came from the United States, Italy and Spain and covered acute and convalescent phases of COVID-19. Samples came from the ongoing ImmuneRACE study (first 160 participants) plus 1,254 subjects from 6 global collaborators. A de-identified subject ID, COVID-19 status, age in years and sex were almost always included in the sample metadata. HLA class I and class II types, where available, came from metadata supplied by the sample provider rather than from assay-based typing. The material from the prospective study consisted of cDNA or gDNA derived from T cells, B-cell-depleted T cells, or PBMCs. Deeply sampled blood TCRbeta repertoires from subjects exposed to, actively infected with, or recovered from COVID-19 were included in the dataset. The repertoires were released in a freely available public database meant as a resource for research on the immune response to SARS-CoV-2.

Another Seattle source contributed samples from volunteer blood donors who had recovered from COVID-19. Whole blood was collected in K2EDTA tubes by collaborating institutions according to the institutions' own protocols. For TCRbeta analysis, collaborators shipped samples as frozen whole blood, isolated PBMCs, or DNA extracted from either of those sample types. The immunoSEQ Assay, a bias-controlled multiplex PCR, was used to amplify TCRbeta CDR3 regions from genomic DNA. On the study's bioinformatics: Within the assay, amplification of reference gene primers was used to estimate how many nucleated cells each sample contained. To quantify the absolute abundance of each unique TCRbeta CDR3 rearrangement, sequence reads were collapsed and filtered. For each sample, productive Simpson clonality was calculated by taking the square root of Simpson's diversity index across productive rearrangements. TCRdb holds this immuneACCESS table with in-frame rearrangements only. Some clones are missing; in checked studies, unresolved V genes explain under half, and the rest has no known cause. That table is the source of V, J and clone size, and D and trimming were worked out from the DNA. The sample table records a few hundred thousand clones; more than 75% of these occur just once. The top ten hold less than 9.5% of the sample.

Beyond this particular receptor, the publication reports: How much clinical and demographic metadata was included differed by source and by participant, and the metadata was provided uncurated.

In regard to this clone: Its antigen specificity is not known. One base away there is no much larger clone; base qualities are not given.

CDR1 and CDR2 are read off the germline V gene (reference sequence) as MNHEY and SMNVEV. Trimming costs V 5 bases and J 0 bases, and their ends lie 8 bases apart. Including the terminal cysteine and phenylalanine, the CDR3 comprises 14 residues. Only the CDR3 DNA is retained, 42 bases long and in frame from the first base. This receptor was obtained from a woman aged 45 to 65 who had recovered from COVID-19. Source material: peripheral blood. Here the chain combines TRBV27 and TRBJ1-3, with TRBD1 as a weak D call on 5 bases. The CDR3 sequence is CASSPDSSGNTIYF. The sequenced DNA is TGTGCCAGCAGTCCTGACAGCTCTGGAAACACCATATATTTT.